This passage covers 25 T cell receptor beta chains from one sample sequenced in a study of Ad26.COV2.S vaccination and SARS-CoV-2 variants (TCRdb year 2021). In light of the paper, this sample's treatment or condition label describes: over 15 received Ad26.COV2.S at low or high dose, single or two shots; about 5 received placebo; per-sample allocation not given. Repertoires of vaccine and placebo recipients were sequenced from samples collected on day 63 after the first injection. The library relied on the immunoSEQ multiplex PCR assay. In its TCRdb copy, this immuneACCESS table keeps in-frame sequences only and misses some clones. Where compared with another copy, unresolved V genes explain less than half of these, and the others have no known cause. The sample table holds fewer than 800,000 clones, of which 80% to 90% were seen once. Roughly 1.5% of the sample goes to the ten largest clones. The sequenced sample was peripheral blood, obtained in a trial of Ad26.COV2.S vaccine versus placebo. These receptors originate from a person between 18 and 65 years old who received the Ad26.COV2.S COVID-19 vaccine or a placebo.

V and J are TRBV24-1 and TRBJ2-3, with unresolved D. This CDR3 spans 14 amino acids. CDR1 KGHDR and CDR2 SFDVKD come from the germline V gene. V was clipped by 5 bases and J by 2 bases, with 10 bases between them. The CDR3 DNA reads TGTGCCACCAGTGGGAGACTCTACACAGATACGCAGTATTTT. Its protein product is CATSGRLYTDTQYF.

This rearrangement joins TRBV13 to TRBJ1-6; no firm D call. CDR3 size: 13 residues. Germline V gene data show CDR1 as PRHDT and CDR2 as FYEKMQ (reference sequence). V lost 3 bases to trimming and J lost 6 bases, with 6 bases between them. CDR3 residues: CASSFEVNSPLHF. The CDR3 DNA reads TGTGCCAGCAGCTTTGAGGTTAATTCACCCCTCCACTTT.

This chain links TRBV25-1 with TRBJ2-7; D uncertain. Trimming shortened V by 6 bases and J by 3 bases, and 12 bases separated the two germline ends. The CDR3 is 13 residues long. The germline CDR1 and CDR2 sequences are MGHDK and SYGVNS. The CDR3 bases are TGTGCCAGCAGGGTGGGTGGAGACTACGAGCAGTACTTC. It translates to CASRVGGDYEQYF.

This clone was detected once. V and J are TRBV3-1 (or the pseudogene TRBV3-2) and TRBJ2-2, with D perhaps assigned TRBD1 or TRBD2 (6 bases each). This CDR3 contains 16 residues. The ends were cut back, 1 base at V and 5 bases at J, with 14 bases in the middle. Germline values: CDR1 LGHDT, CDR2 YNNKEL (reference sequence). This CDR3 is CASSQAGGLGTGELFF. CDR3 DNA: TGTGCCAGCAGCCAAGCTGGGGGGCTGGGAACCGGGGAGCTGTTTTTT.

This chain connects TRBV30 to TRBJ2-2, with D unresolved. From germline, CDR1 is GTSNPN and CDR2 SVGIG (reference sequence). V lost 5 bases to trimming and J lost 1 base, with 8 bases between them. The CDR3 runs 13 residues. The CDR3 DNA reads as TGTGCCTGGGCCCCGGGGAACACCGGGGAGCTGTTTTTT. Encoded protein: CAWAPGNTGELFF.

This clone was seen just once. The chain employs TRBV7-8 and TRBJ2-1; 10 bases map to TRBD2. In germline, CDR1 is SGHVS, CDR2 FQNEAQ. The CDR3 runs to 17 residues. Trimming took 5 bases from V and 4 from J; bases not matched to a gene: 11. DNA for the CDR3: TGTGCCAGCAGCCCCCGCTCGACTAGCGGGCCTTACAATGAGCAGTTCTTC. Translation: CASSPRSTSGPYNEQFF.

V usage is TRBV6-1 and J usage is TRBJ1-5; 7 nucleotides agree with TRBD1. The CDR3 runs 16 residues. V lost 3 bases and J lost 2; bases outside the gene matches: 7. Germline V gene lookup returns CDR1 MNHNS and CDR2 SASEGT. The CDR3 bases are TGTGCCAGCAGTGACCAGGGGGTATGGGGCAATCAGCCCCAGCATTTT. Translated, it gives CASSDQGVWGNQPQHF.

The gene calls are TRBV20-1 and TRBJ1-6, with no clear D. The CDR3 extends over 15 amino acids. V was shortened by 3 bases and J by 7 bases, with 16 bases between the two germline ends. Germline loops: CDR1 DFQATT, CDR2 SNEGSKA (reference sequence). The DNA of the CDR3 is TGCAGTGCTAGTTCGGATCAGGCTCGAAATTCACCCCTCCACTTT. Encoded protein: CSASSDQARNSPLHF.

The chain recombines TRBV11-2 with TRBJ2-1; TRBD2 agrees at 8 bases. Trimming at V came to 1 base and at J to 4 bases, leaving 3 bases not matched to a gene. The length of the CDR3 is 15 residues. The germline gives CDR1 SGHAT, CDR2 FQNNGV. Written as DNA, the CDR3 is TGTGCCAGCAGCTTAGCGGGGGGGCGGTACAATGAGCAGTTCTTC. Its protein product is CASSLAGGRYNEQFF. The whole variable domain, remainder taken from reference TRBV11-2 and TRBJ2-1, is EAGVAQSPRYKIIEKRQSVAFWCNPISGHATLYWYQQILGQGPKLLIQFQNNGVVDDSQLPKDRFSAERLKGVDSTLKIQPAKLEDSAVYLCASSLAGGRYNEQFFGPGTRLTVL.

This chain uses TRBV27 with TRBJ2-7; a possible D gene is TRBD1 (6 bases). Germline V gene data show CDR1 as MNHEY and CDR2 as SMNVEV (reference sequence). The CDR3 covers 17 residues. V was clipped by 4 bases and J by 3 bases, with 22 bases between them. CDR3: CASSSIAGTRDLYEQYF. The CDR3 DNA follows: TGTGCCAGCAGTTCAATCGCCGGGACAAGGGACCTCTACGAGCAGTACTTC.

The chain couples TRBV11-3 to TRBJ2-5, with TRBD2 matching over 8 bases. The CDR3 runs 15 residues. Germline lookup yields CDR1 SGHNT and CDR2 YENEEA. J gave up 1 base and V 5 bases, and 6 bases lay outside the gene matches. The CDR3 DNA reads TGTGCCAGCAGCGCCGGACTAGCCCCCCAAGAGACCCAGTACTTC. Its translation: CASSAGLAPQETQYF.

The chain uses TRBV3-1 (or the pseudogene TRBV3-2) and TRBJ2-1; 10 nucleotides line up with TRBD2. The trim removed 4 bases at V and 7 bases at J, leaving 7 bases unmatched. Germline V gene lookup returns CDR1 LGHDT and CDR2 YNNKEL (reference sequence). This CDR3 contains 15 residues. CDR3 coding DNA: TGTGCCAGCAGCCCCCCTAGCGGGAGATATAATGAGCAGTTCTTC. It codes for CASSPPSGRYNEQFF.

This sequence joins TRBV7-2 and TRBJ2-1; 9 bases are a match to TRBD1. The CDR3 totals 12 residues. The V gene end was trimmed by 5 bases and the J gene end by 12 bases; junction bases not matched to a gene: 5. Germline loops: CDR1 SGHTA, CDR2 FQGNSA. The CDR3 DNA follows: TGTGCCAGCAGCCCGACAGGGGGGAGGCAGTTCTTC. Protein product: CASSPTGGRQFF.

Comment on this clone: The sample holds other DNA sequences that translate to the same CDR3. The chain joins TRBV5-4 to TRBJ2-7; weak D call: TRBD1 (5 bases). The CDR3 totals 12 residues. Per germline, CDR1 SGHNT and CDR2 YYREEE (reference sequence). V lost 4 bases and J 2 bases, leaving 7 bases between the germline ends. The CDR3 loop is CASSVDTYEQYF. The CDR3 DNA reads TGTGCCAGCAGCGTGGACACCTACGAGCAGTACTTC.

The chain joins TRBV18 to TRBJ2-7; 8 nucleotides match TRBD1. CDR1 is KGHSH and CDR2 is LQKENI in the germline V gene. Trimming at V came to 3 bases and at J to 4 bases, leaving 5 bases not matched to a gene. The length of the CDR3 is 14 residues. The CDR3 nucleotides are TGTGCCAGCTCACCCCAGGGGGCGAGGTACGAGCAGTACTTC. Residues: CASSPQGARYEQYF.

The gene calls are TRBV5-1 and TRBJ2-1, with D perhaps given as TRBD1 or TRBD2 (5 bases each). V was pared by 5 bases and J by 1 base, with 13 bases between. CDR1 SGHRS and CDR2 YFSETQ come from the germline V gene. This CDR3 contains 15 residues. CDR3 sequence: CASRTGTGSYNEQFF. CDR3 in DNA: TGCGCCAGCAGAACTGGGACGGGTTCCTACAATGAGCAGTTCTTC.

V is TRBV18 and J is TRBJ2-2; 9 bases line up with TRBD1. CDR3 length: 16 residues. V shed 4 bases and J 7 bases; nucleotides not matched to a gene: 10. The germline CDR1 and CDR2 sequences are KGHSH and LQKENI. In DNA, the CDR3 is TGTGCCAGCTCACTTTGGACAGGGGACGGCAGCGGGGAGCTGTTTTTT. Residues: CASSLWTGDGSGELFF.

The chain has TRBV14 and TRBJ2-7; TRBD2 might be the D (7 bases). The V end was cut by 8 bases, the J end by 0 bases, with 11 bases between. Germline assignment: CDR1 SGHDN and CDR2 FVKESK. This CDR3 region has 13 residues. DNA of the CDR3: TGTGCCAGCGGGGGCGGGAGCTCCTACGAGCAGTACTTC. Protein sequence: CASGGGSSYEQYF.

The rearrangement links TRBV5-1 to TRBJ2-1; TRBD2 agrees at 9 bases. Germline V lookup: CDR1 SGHRS, CDR2 YFSETQ. The CDR3 runs 17 residues. The V gene end was trimmed by 0 bases and the J gene end by 6 bases; junction bases not matched to a gene: 10. Written as DNA, the CDR3 is TGCGCCAGCAGCTTGGCCATTAAGGCGGGAGGGCCCAATGAGCAGTTCTTC. Its protein is CASSLAIKAGGPNEQFF.

This clone was seen just once. V is TRBV5-6 and J is TRBJ1-5; TRBD1 might be the D (5 bases). Germline assignment: CDR1 SGHDT and CDR2 YYEEEE. V was clipped by 3 bases and J by 9 bases, with 13 bases between them. This CDR3 region has 13 residues. The CDR3 sequence is CASSSWGLPPQHF. The CDR3 nucleotides read TGTGCCAGCAGCTCTTGGGGCCTGCCGCCCCAGCATTTT.

The chain joins TRBV2 to TRBJ1-1; D perhaps matches TRBD1 (5 bases). Germline assignment: CDR1 SNHLY and CDR2 FYNNEI. V lost 2 bases and J 6 bases, leaving 10 bases between the germline ends. The CDR3 runs to 13 residues. The CDR3 here is CASSELQASEAFF. The CDR3 nucleotides read TGTGCCAGCAGTGAACTACAGGCTTCTGAAGCTTTCTTT.

The rearrangement joins TRBV28 to TRBJ1-4; D is unresolved. CDR3 length: 15 amino acids. Germline assignment: CDR1 MDHEN and CDR2 SYDVKM. Trimming stripped 6 bases from V and 6 bases from J, with 17 bases between. CDR3 sequence (DNA): TGTGCCAGCAGCGGCCCCAGGTCGACGGATGAAAAACTGTTTTTT. Encoded protein: CASSGPRSTDEKLFF.

This clone appeared once. This chain uses TRBV18 with TRBJ2-7; D tentatively fits TRBD1 or TRBD2 (5 bases each). The length of the CDR3 is 15 residues. Germline V gives CDR1 KGHSH, CDR2 LQKENI. V lost 5 bases, J lost 5 bases, and 19 bases lay in between. The CDR3 DNA is TGTGCCAGCTCAGGCAGGGTTTCGGGGAGCGACGAGCAGTACTTC. Its protein is CASSGRVSGSDEQYF. Using reference TRBV18 and TRBJ2-7 for the parts outside the CDR3, the full variable domain is NAGVMQNPRHLVRRRGQEARLRCSPMKGHSHVYWYRQLPEEGLKFMVYLQKENIIDESGMPKERFSAEFPKEGPSILRIQQVVRGDSAAYFCASSGRVSGSDEQYFGPGTRLTVT.

In its sample, this clone was seen once. This chain's CDR3 is CASSQSGGGRNQPQHF. The CDR3 DNA reads TGTGCCAGCAGCCAATCAGGAGGGGGGCGCAATCAGCCCCAGCATTTT. This sequence joins TRBV3-1 (or the pseudogene TRBV3-2) and TRBJ1-5; possible D gene TRBD1, 6 bases. The CDR3 is 16 residues long. Germline CDR1 is LGHDT and CDR2 is YNNKEL (reference sequence). Trimming removed 2 bases from V and 2 bases from J, with 13 bases in between.

The gene calls are TRBV7-3 and TRBJ1-1; a possible D gene is TRBD1 (6 bases). CDR3 length: 12 amino acids. From germline, CDR1 is SGHTA and CDR2 FQGTGA. V was pared by 5 bases and J by 4 bases, with 8 bases between. The CDR3 loop reads CASSTRGTEAFF. CDR3 bases: TGTGCCAGCAGCACCAGGGGCACTGAAGCTTTCTTT.